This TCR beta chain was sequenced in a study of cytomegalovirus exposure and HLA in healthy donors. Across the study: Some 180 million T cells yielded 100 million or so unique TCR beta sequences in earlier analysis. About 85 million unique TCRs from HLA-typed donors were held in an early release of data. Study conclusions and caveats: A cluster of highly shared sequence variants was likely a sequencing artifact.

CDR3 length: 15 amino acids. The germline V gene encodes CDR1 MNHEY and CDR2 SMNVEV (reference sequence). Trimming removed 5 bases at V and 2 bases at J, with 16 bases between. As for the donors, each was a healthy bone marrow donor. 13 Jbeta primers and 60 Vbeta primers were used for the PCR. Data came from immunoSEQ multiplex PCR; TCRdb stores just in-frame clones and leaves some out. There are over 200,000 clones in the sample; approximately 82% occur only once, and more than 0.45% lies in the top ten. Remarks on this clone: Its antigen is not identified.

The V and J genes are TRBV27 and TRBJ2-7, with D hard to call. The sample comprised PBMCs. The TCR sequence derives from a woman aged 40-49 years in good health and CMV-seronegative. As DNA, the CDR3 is TGTGCCAGCAGTACCGAGGCAGAGAAAACCTACGAGCAGTACTTC. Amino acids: CASSTEAEKTYEQYF.